Below, 4 T cell receptor beta chains from the same sample are listed, as sequenced in a study of cytomegalovirus exposure and HLA in healthy donors. PCR amplification relied on 60 Vbeta primers (plus 13 Jbeta primers). Assay used: immunoSEQ multiplex PCR; TCRdb lists only in-frame clones, some missing. The sample carries about 200,000 clones, roughly 84% recorded once. The sample consisted of PBMCs. The receptor source for this set is a girl aged 5 to 17 in good health and CMV-seronegative.

This rearrangement joins TRBV7-3 to TRBJ2-1; D is undetermined. CDR1 is SGHTA, CDR2 FQGTGA, per germline. Trimming took off 5 bases at V and 9 bases at J, with 11 bases between the two ends. This CDR3 has 12 amino acids. CDR3 bases: TGTGCCAGCAGCCTATATCTGAGTGAGCAGTTCTTC. The encoded protein is CASSLYLSEQFF. The full variable domain, completed using reference TRBV7-3 and TRBJ2-1, is GAGVSQTPSNKVTEKGKYVELRCDPISGHTALYWYRQSLGQGPEFLIYFQGTGAADDSGLPNDRFFAVRPEGSVSTLKIQRTERGDSAVYLCASSLYLSEQFFGPGTRLTVL.

The chain joins TRBV6-6 to TRBJ1-4; 7 nucleotides agree with TRBD1. V lost 4 bases, J lost 4 bases, and 3 bases stayed unmatched. The length of the CDR3 is 14 residues. Germline V gives CDR1 MNHNY, CDR2 SVGAGI (reference sequence). CDR3 nucleotides: TGTGCCAGCAGTTTGGGACAGCTTAATGAAAAACTGTTTTTT. Translation gives CASSLGQLNEKLFF.

The V and J genes are TRBV14 and TRBJ1-1, with D tentatively TRBD1 (5 bases). This CDR3 has 16 amino acids. CDR1 and CDR2 from the germline V gene are SGHDN and FVKESK. The V end lost 0 bases, the J end lost 0 bases, and 11 bases lay between the germline ends. CDR3 sequence reads: CASSQDRGIMNTEAFF. CDR3 coding DNA: TGTGCCAGCAGCCAAGACCGGGGGATCATGAACACTGAAGCTTTCTTT.

The chain links TRBV18 to TRBJ2-1; 10 bases fit TRBD2. Germline CDR1 reads KGHSH; CDR2 reads LQKENI. CDR3 length equals 16 residues. Unmatched junction bases numbered 11, after V lost 3 bases and J lost 9 bases. The CDR3 is CASSPIGLAEGGEQFF. The CDR3 nucleotides read TGTGCCAGCTCACCGATTGGACTAGCGGAAGGGGGTGAGCAGTTCTTC.